This paragraph reports one TCR beta chain. In the original analysis: Amplification with reference gene primers provided the estimates of nucleated cell counts. Data came from immunoSEQ multiplex PCR; TCRdb stores just in-frame clones and leaves some out. V, J and clone size derive from that table, while D and trimming were established from the DNA sequence. The sample has approximately 30,000 clones, 89% seen once. This sample was included in a study of blood T cell repertoires in COVID-19. Study-wide background: Collection of acute and convalescent COVID-19 samples took place in the United States, Italy and Spain. From T cells, B-cell-depleted T cells, or PBMCs came the material, which was cDNA or gDNA.

The CDR3 has 14 amino acids. Germline CDR1 SGDLS, CDR2 YYNGEE. Trimming stripped 2 bases from V and 2 bases from J, with 11 bases between. The chain carries TRBV9 and TRBJ2-7; perhaps TRBD1 as D (6 bases). The sample taken for sequencing was peripheral blood. This clonotype was sampled from a human donor in a cohort sampled during active COVID-19. CDR3 nucleotides: TGTGCCAGCAGCGTGGAACAGGGCCCCTACGAGCAGTACTTC. Its translation: CASSVEQGPYEQYF.